This TCR beta chain was recovered during a study of blood T cell repertoires in COVID-19. Participants, roughly 18 to 89 years old, spanned some 23 US areas. Before being deemed recovered, Cohort 3 donors had two negative PCRs, clearance, or symptom resolution. TCRdb's table, derived via immunoSEQ multiplex PCR, lists solely in-frame clones and lacks some. The table includes over 150,000 clones, approximately 79% detected once. Trimming took 1 base from V and 7 from J; bases not matched to a gene: 4. This CDR3 is built from 15 residues. The germline V gene encodes CDR1 SEHNR and CDR2 FQNEAQ (reference sequence). This clone was recorded only once.

The chain recombines TRBV7-9 with TRBJ2-1; 10 positions agree with TRBD2. Input material: PBMCs or T cells enriched from blood (not recorded which). The sequence came from a man in his fifties or sixties who had recovered from COVID-19. The CDR3 sequence is CASSLVGTSENEQFF. The DNA for the CDR3 is TGTGCCAGCAGCTTAGTTGGGACTAGCGAAAATGAGCAGTTCTTC.